This T cell receptor (beta chain) came from a study of response to subunit inactivated influenza vaccine. General observations from the study: Authors suggested seasonal influenza vaccinations each recruit few new T cells.

V lost 0 bases to trimming and J lost 1 base, with 15 bases between them. The CDR3 is made up of 17 amino acids. Germline V CDR1 and CDR2: MGHRA, YSYEKL. TCRdb reprocessed the RT-PCR reads via MiXCR and lists one record per CDR3 protein. The table has around 750,000 distinct CDR3 sequences, 21% seen once; the top ten hold roughly 10%. To note about this clonotype: Its antigen is as yet unknown.

Sample: PBMCs from blood, taken 5 days after vaccination. The chain joins TRBV4-1 to TRBJ2-5, with D perhaps matching TRBD1 (5 bases). This receptor was taken from a man between 50 and 59 years old who received an inactivated influenza vaccine. CDR3 protein: CASSQDRQGTLQETQYF. CDR3 nucleotides: TGCGCCAGCAGCCAAGATCGGCAGGGTACCCTCCAAGAGACCCAGTACTTC.